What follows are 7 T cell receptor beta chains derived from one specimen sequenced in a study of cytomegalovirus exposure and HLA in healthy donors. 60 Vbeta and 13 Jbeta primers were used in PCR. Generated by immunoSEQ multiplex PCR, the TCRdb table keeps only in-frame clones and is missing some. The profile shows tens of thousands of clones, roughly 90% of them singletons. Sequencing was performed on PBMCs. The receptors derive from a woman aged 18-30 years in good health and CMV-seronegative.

Written as DNA, the CDR3 is TGTGCCAGCAGGCCTCCGGGACAGGCACTTACAACTAATGAAAAACTGTTTTTT. As protein: CASRPPGQALTTNEKLFF. This chain links TRBV28 with TRBJ1-4; 8 nucleotides line up with TRBD1. Per the germline V gene, CDR1 is MDHEN and CDR2 is SYDVKM. V gave up 6 bases and J gave up 0 bases; unmatched junction bases: 12. The CDR3 length is 18 residues.

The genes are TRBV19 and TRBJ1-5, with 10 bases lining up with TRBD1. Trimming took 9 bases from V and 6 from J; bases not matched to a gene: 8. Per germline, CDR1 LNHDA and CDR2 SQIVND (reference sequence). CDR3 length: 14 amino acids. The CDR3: CASFDRGQGQPQHF. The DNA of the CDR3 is TGTGCCAGCTTTGACAGGGGGCAGGGTCAGCCCCAGCATTTT.

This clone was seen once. The CDR3 loop reads CASSQSGLSNQPQHF. The CDR3 region has the DNA TGCGCCAGCAGCCAGTCAGGGTTAAGCAATCAGCCCCAGCATTTT. The V call is TRBV4-1, the J call TRBJ1-5; perhaps TRBD1 as D (5 bases). The germline V gene has CDR1 MGHRA and CDR2 YSYEKL. Trimming shortened V by 3 bases and J by 1 base, and 10 bases separated the two germline ends. The CDR3 contains 15 residues.

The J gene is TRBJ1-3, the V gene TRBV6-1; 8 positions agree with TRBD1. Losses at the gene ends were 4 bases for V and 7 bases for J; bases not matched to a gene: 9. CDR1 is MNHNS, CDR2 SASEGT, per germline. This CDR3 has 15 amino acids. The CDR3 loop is CASSGGQGAFNTIYF. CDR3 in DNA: TGTGCCAGCAGTGGCGGACAGGGAGCGTTTAACACCATATATTTT.

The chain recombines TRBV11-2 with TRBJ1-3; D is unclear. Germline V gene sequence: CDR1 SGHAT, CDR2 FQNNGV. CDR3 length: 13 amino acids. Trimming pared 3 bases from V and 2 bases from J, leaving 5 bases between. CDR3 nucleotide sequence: TGTGCCAGCAGCTTCACTCCTGGAAACACCATATATTTT. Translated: CASSFTPGNTIYF.

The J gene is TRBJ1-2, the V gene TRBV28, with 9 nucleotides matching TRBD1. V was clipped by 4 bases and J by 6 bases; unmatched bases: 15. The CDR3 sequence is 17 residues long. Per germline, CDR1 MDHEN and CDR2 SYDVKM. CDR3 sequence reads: CASSSGTGLKIRDGYTF. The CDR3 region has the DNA TGTGCCAGCAGTTCCGGGACAGGGTTAAAGATTAGGGATGGCTACACCTTC.

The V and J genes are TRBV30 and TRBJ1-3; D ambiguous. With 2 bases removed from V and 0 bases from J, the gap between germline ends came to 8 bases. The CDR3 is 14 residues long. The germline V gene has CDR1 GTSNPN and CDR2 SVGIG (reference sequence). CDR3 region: CAWSLTSSGNTIYF. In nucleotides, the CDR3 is TGTGCCTGGAGTCTCACGAGCTCTGGAAACACCATATATTTT.